The 5 T cell receptor beta chains reported below all come from one sample, sequenced in a study of shared clonotypes between healthy human individuals. Profiled with immunoSEQ multiplex PCR; TCRdb holds only in-frame clones, not every one. Found here are some 2,000,000 clones, approximately 96% of them singletons; the top ten hold around 0.13%. Source material: naive CD4+ T cells sorted from blood. As for subset: CD45RA+ positively selected. Receptors were obtained from a man aged 18 to 29 in good health.

The chain employs TRBV25-1 and TRBJ2-2; TRBD1 matches at 7 bases. The J segment lost 2 bases and the V segment lost 7 bases, leaving 4 bases of the junction unmatched. The V gene's germline CDR1 is MGHDK and CDR2 SYGVNS. The CDR3 consists of 14 residues. The CDR3 DNA follows: TGTGCCAGCATGGGGACAGCCAACACCGGGGAGCTGTTTTTT. This sequence encodes CASMGTANTGELFF.

This chain uses TRBV2 with TRBJ2-5; D not resolved. The CDR3 runs to 11 residues. Trimming stripped 10 bases from V and 5 bases from J, with 11 bases between. The V gene's germline CDR1 is SNHLY and CDR2 FYNNEI. CDR3 nucleotide sequence: TGTGCCACTCGCGGCCTGGAGACCCAGTACTTC. Its protein product is CATRGLETQYF.

The genes are TRBV30 and TRBJ1-2; 8 bases match TRBD1. V lost 2 bases and J lost 4; bases outside the gene matches: 12. The CDR3 is 16 residues long. Germline V gives CDR1 GTSNPN, CDR2 SVGIG (reference sequence). The CDR3 DNA sequence: TGTGCCTGGAGTAGGAGGGGGACAGGAAACTTCTATGGCTACACCTTC. Amino acid sequence: CAWSRRGTGNFYGYTF.

CDR3 loop: CASSLFSVSQDYGYTF. In DNA form, the CDR3 reads TGTGCCAGCAGCTTATTTAGTGTGTCACAAGACTATGGCTACACCTTC. The chain combines TRBV7-9 with TRBJ1-2; D unresolved. The CDR3 is 16 amino acids. V was shortened by 2 bases and J by 3 bases, with 16 bases between the two germline ends. Germline V gene lookup returns CDR1 SEHNR and CDR2 FQNEAQ (reference sequence).

The CDR3 reads CAWSVRGGANYGYTF. CDR3 bases: TGTGCCTGGAGTGTACGCGGTGGAGCTAACTATGGCTACACCTTC. The rearrangement joins TRBV30 to TRBJ1-2; D ambiguous. Germline V CDR1 and CDR2: GTSNPN, SVGIG (reference sequence). Trimming took off 0 bases at V and 0 bases at J, with 11 bases between the two ends. This CDR3 has 15 amino acids.